The source of this T cell receptor beta chain is a study of shared clonotypes between healthy human individuals (TCRdb year 2020). For the study in its entirety: Three men and two women, aged 18 to 49 years, made up the cohort. For each donor, three plates each were used for CD4 naive and CD4 memory, two plates were used for CD8 naive, and one plate was used for CD8 memory. The study deeply sequenced blood TCR repertoires of roughly five healthy adults to estimate repertoire size and the extent of clonotype sharing between individuals. To increase sequencing depth and limit assay-specific biases, different laboratories used diverse techniques to prepare libraries and sequence TCR repertoires. Leukapheresis yielded between about 0.85 and 10 billion PBMCs per donor. What the work shows at the level of the full study, not this receptor alone: The small number of donors limited the genetic and exposure-history diversity represented. Compared with non-shared clonotypes, clonotypes shared by all four sorted-subset donors had higher generation probabilities. Sampling was restricted to blood, and TCR repertoires in tissues likely differ from the TCR repertoires found in blood. Based on pairwise subsampling, the degree of clonotype sharing among donors was expected to be affected by sequencing depth. Naive subsets generally had larger estimated clonotype richness than memory subsets did. Even with the large sequencing depth, rarefaction of the sorted-subset datasets indicated that sequencing was incomplete. Across four donors, 5% to 6% of naive CD4, roughly 3.3% of naive CD8, about 2.3% of memory CD4, and about 0.44% of memory CD8 clonotypes were shared.

Concerning this clone itself: It lacks a known antigen. No per-base quality is available; no much larger clone lies one base away.

TCR CDR3 regions were amplified from genomic DNA by multiplex PCR using the deep immunoSEQ assay. For each cell subset, the extracted genomic DNA was distributed evenly across all wells of several immunoSEQ 96-well plates, and each plate served as one replicate. Each replicate PCR for sorted subsets received about 210 ng genomic DNA, equal to tens of thousands of T cell genomes. Purified libraries were measured with a Qubit 3.0 fluorometer, size-checked on a Bioanalyzer 2100, and measured again with the KAPA Library Quantification kit. Each immunoSEQ 96-well plate was sequenced on its own single-read 150-cycle Illumina NextSeq 550 flow cell. From the authors' description of their analysis: Because the immunoSEQ output held only junctional sequences and lacked quality scores, the filtering could not match the filtering applied to full-length reads. Sequences were annotated with PyIR, a Python wrapper for IgBLAST v1.9, and V/J genes and CDR3 were assigned using IMGT germline references. Any read was removed if the V/J assignment was weak (E-value above 1e-6), the CDR3 was missing, or the read contained stop codons, out-of-frame junctions, or ambiguous translated residues. V3J clonotypes were defined as sequences sharing an identical inferred V gene, J gene, and CDR3 amino acid sequence. Percentage overlap between repertoires was computed as shared unique clonotypes divided by the size of the smaller repertoire. Richness of each repertoire was evaluated using RTK rarefaction, the Chao1 estimator, and Recon v2.1 estimates of unobserved clonotypes. For all TCRbeta clonotypes obtained by the gDNA method from four donors, generation probabilities were computed with OLGA. In its TCRdb copy, this immuneACCESS table keeps in-frame sequences only and misses some clones. Where compared with another copy, unresolved V genes explain less than half of these, and the others have no known cause. V and J calls and clone size are those listed in that table; D and trimming were worked out from the DNA. The sample records around 1.6 million clones, 95% to 99% of which are singletons. The leading ten clones occupy 0.45% of the sample.

The donors were healthy, HIV-negative adults who had no recently reported acute infections or vaccinations. Only Caucasian adults living in Nashville, Tennessee, USA were represented among the donors. Magnetic negative selection was used to enrich CD4+ T cells, after which naive cells were positively selected on CD45RA and the negative fraction became the memory subset. Blood was obtained by leukapheresis, after which PBMCs were separated by Ficoll-Histopaque density gradient centrifugation and cryopreserved in liquid nitrogen vapor phase. Analytical flow cytometry was used to check the purity and quantity of each magnetically sorted T cell population. Each sorted fraction had its genomic DNA isolated and then quantified by UV absorbance on a Nanodrop 2000c. The CDR3 measures 13 amino acids from cysteine to phenylalanine. Left in the record is the CDR3 DNA by itself, 39 bases read in frame from the first base. The germline V gene (reference sequence) sets CDR1 to SGHNT and CDR2 to YYREEE. Cut back by 0 bases and 0 bases, the V and J ends lie 4 bases apart.

The receptor was isolated from a man younger than 45 in good health. The V gene is TRBV5-4 and the J gene is TRBJ2-7, with the D gene not confidently named. Input material: naive CD4+ T cells sorted from blood. The sample's cell subset or site label, in plain terms: CD45RA+ positively selected. CDR3 loop: CASSLAFSYEQYF. The DNA sequence is given as TGTGCCAGCAGCTTGGCCTTCTCCTACGAGCAGTACTTC.